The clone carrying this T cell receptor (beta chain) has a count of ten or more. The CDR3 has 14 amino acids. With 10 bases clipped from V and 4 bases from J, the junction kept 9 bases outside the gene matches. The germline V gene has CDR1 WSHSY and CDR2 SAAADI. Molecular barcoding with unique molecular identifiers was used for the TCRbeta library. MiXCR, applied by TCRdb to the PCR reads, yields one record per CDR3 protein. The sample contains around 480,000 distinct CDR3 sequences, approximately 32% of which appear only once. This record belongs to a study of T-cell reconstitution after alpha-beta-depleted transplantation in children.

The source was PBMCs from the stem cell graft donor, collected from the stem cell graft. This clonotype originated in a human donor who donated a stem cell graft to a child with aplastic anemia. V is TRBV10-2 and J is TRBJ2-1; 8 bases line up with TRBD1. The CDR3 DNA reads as TGCGCCACCTGGACAGGGCCCCCTTACAATGAGCAGTTCTTC. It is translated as CATWTGPPYNEQFF.